This T cell receptor beta chain originates from a study of PD-L1 blockade in urothelial cancer. Study in general: It was at 3 weeks (second dose) and 6 weeks after treatment start that blood was analyzed. Researchers found blood samples held a median of 141,255 T cells. Study-wide points: Those with durable benefit had larger increases in tumor-associated blood clones at 3 weeks.

This sample's time point: pretreatment peripheral blood. V lost 5 bases to trimming and J lost 5 bases; unmatched junction nucleotides: 6. The CDR3 contains 14 residues. Germline V gene lookup returns CDR1 MDHEN and CDR2 SYDVKM. A note on this clone: Its specificity is not known.

A spike-in of synthetic TCR analog templates was added to each PCR. Method: immunoSEQ multiplex PCR; TCRdb's copy keeps in-frame clones and lacks some. Among around 130,000 clones listed, approximately 88% were seen once. V usage is TRBV28 and J usage is TRBJ1-5; 7 bases match TRBD1. The TCR was taken from a man in his forties or fifties with urothelial cancer. Sequenced here: PBMCs, sampled around atezolizumab (anti-PD-L1) treatment. The CDR3 DNA reads TGTGCCAGCAGTCTACAGGGGAGGTATCAGCCCCAGCATTTT. Translation: CASSLQGRYQPQHF.